The TCR beta chain described here comes from a study of human T cells and chemical hapten exposure. The study's findings and limits: While controls formed fewer of them, expanded TCRs formed significantly more large CDR3 similarity clusters.

The time point: patch test 1, 2 weeks after DPC sensitization. Indicated treatment: therapeutic diphenylcyclopropenone sensitization with weekly scalp DPC. This CDR3 comprises 14 residues. Germline trimming cut 0 bases from V and 2 bases from J; bases unmatched to any gene: 0. Per the germline V gene, CDR1 is SEHNR and CDR2 is FQNEAQ (reference sequence). Using its own MiXCR run on the RACE reads, TCRdb lists one record per CDR3 protein. The table lists roughly 160,000 distinct CDR3 sequences, around 13% of them singletons. This clonotype was observed a few times. Antigen unknown. The sequence came from a young woman with alopecia areata. Some clones in this sample may be carry-over from other donors' samples. This chain uses TRBV7-9 with TRBJ2-5, with TRBD1 identical over 7 bases. The sequencing used whole blood, collected in connection with sensitization to the hapten diphenylcyclopropenone (DPC). The CDR3 loop reads CASSLAGQQETQYF. In DNA form, the CDR3 reads TGTGCCAGCAGCTTAGCGGGACAGCAAGAGACCCAGTACTTC.